These T cell receptor beta chains were read from a single sample in a study of CXCR3-negative and CXCR3-positive naive CD8 T cells. TCRdb re-called the 5' RACE reads; one entry per CDR3 protein, DNA not given. The sample has around 140,000 distinct CDR3 sequences. Sequencing used naive CXCR3- CD8+ T cells from blood. Receptors were obtained from a human donor in good health. Some clones in this sample may be carry-over from other donors' samples. The CDR3 runs from the conserved cysteine through the conserved F or W.

j_call: TRBJ2-1
v_call: TRBV23-1
cdr3_aa: CASSQSMGYNEQFF

j_call: TRBJ2-3
v_call: TRBV5-5
cdr3_aa: CASSLGWGADTQYF

j_call: TRBJ2-2
v_call: TRBV27
cdr3_aa: CASSLQSGELFF

j_call: TRBJ2-5
v_call: TRBV10-3
cdr3_aa: CAISDPAGQETQYF

j_call: TRBJ2-1
v_call: TRBV12-3/TRBV12-4
cdr3_aa: CASSFRTSGDNEQFF

j_call: TRBJ2-1
v_call: TRBV29-1
cdr3_aa: CSVVEREGTSEQFF

j_call: TRBJ1-5
v_call: TRBV5-1
cdr3_aa: CASSLFGQPNQPQHF

j_call: TRBJ2-3
v_call: TRBV4-3
cdr3_aa: CASSQDQLAPTQYF

j_call: TRBJ1-5
v_call: TRBV15
cdr3_aa: CATSREVTRDQPQHF

j_call: TRBJ2-3
v_call: TRBV7-6
cdr3_aa: CASSFAAGSTDTQYF

j_call: TRBJ2-7
v_call: TRBV12-3/TRBV12-4
cdr3_aa: CASSFGSVLAGATAYF

j_call: TRBJ1-2
v_call: TRBV5-6
cdr3_aa: CASSLGQGAWGYTF

j_call: TRBJ2-7
v_call: TRBV7-9
cdr3_aa: CASNTQGTYEQYF

j_call: TRBJ1-4
v_call: TRBV13
cdr3_aa: CASSLAQGAREKLFF

j_call: TRBJ2-7
v_call: TRBV15
cdr3_aa: CATSGGRSYEQYF

j_call: TRBJ2-7
v_call: TRBV5-1
cdr3_aa: CASSFTPYEQYF

j_call: TRBJ2-7
v_call: TRBV29-1
cdr3_aa: CSVELRDTEYEQYF

j_call: TRBJ2-5
v_call: TRBV7-9
cdr3_aa: CASSPTPLEQETQYF

j_call: TRBJ2-4
v_call: TRBV28
cdr3_aa: CASSSPPRTGGNIQYF

j_call: TRBJ2-1
v_call: TRBV5-4
cdr3_aa: CASSLGRASEQFF